The sequence of this T cell receptor (beta chain) was determined in a study of response to subunit inactivated influenza vaccine. This clonotype has a count of ten or more. Deletions cut 2 bases from V and 1 base from J, with 6 bases between. This CDR3 is built from 14 residues. In TCRdb, the RT-PCR reads were re-called with MiXCR into one record per CDR3 protein. The sample lists a few hundred thousand distinct CDR3 sequences; approximately 10% were seen once. These data were also reused for a study on T cells expressing NK-cell markers. That work states: TCR beta cDNA was made by 5'RACE template switching with UMIs.

The origin of this receptor is a man in his fifties or sixties who received an inactivated influenza vaccine. Source: PBMCs from blood, taken on the day of vaccination. The chain links TRBV12-3 or TRBV12-4 to TRBJ1-5; D perhaps matches TRBD1 (6 bases). CDR3: CASSLQGSNQPQHF. The CDR3 coding sequence is TGTGCCAGCAGTTTACAGGGGAGCAATCAGCCCCAGCATTTT.